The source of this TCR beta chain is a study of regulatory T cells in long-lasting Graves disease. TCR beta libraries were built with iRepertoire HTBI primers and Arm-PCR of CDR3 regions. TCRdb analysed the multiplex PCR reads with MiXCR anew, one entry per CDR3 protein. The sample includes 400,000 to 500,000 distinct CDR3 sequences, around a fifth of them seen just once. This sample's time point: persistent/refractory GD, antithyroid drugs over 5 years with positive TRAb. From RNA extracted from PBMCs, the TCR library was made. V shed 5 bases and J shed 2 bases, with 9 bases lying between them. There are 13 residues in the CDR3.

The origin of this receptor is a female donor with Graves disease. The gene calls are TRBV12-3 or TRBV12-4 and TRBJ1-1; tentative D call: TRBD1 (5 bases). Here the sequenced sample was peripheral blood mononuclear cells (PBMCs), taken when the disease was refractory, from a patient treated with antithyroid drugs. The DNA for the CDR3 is TGTGCCAGCAGTCGACAGCAAAACACTGAAGCTTTCTTT. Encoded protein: CASSRQQNTEAFF.